One sample yielded the 2 T cell receptor beta chains listed below, sequenced in a study of blood T cell repertoires in COVID-19. Generated by immunoSEQ multiplex PCR, the TCRdb table keeps only in-frame clones and is missing some. The table lists about 250,000 clones, about 85% of them singletons, with 3% in the top ten. Sequencing was carried out using peripheral blood. The receptors shown here come from a young man with active or convalescent COVID-19.

The chain carries TRBV28 and TRBJ1-5; a weak D match, TRBD1 (6 bases). The germline V and J ends were trimmed by 7 bases and 4 bases, with 11 bases remaining between them. The CDR3 runs 13 residues. The germline gives CDR1 MDHEN, CDR2 SYDVKM. This CDR3 is CASKHRVNQPQHF. In DNA, the CDR3 is TGTGCCAGCAAACACAGGGTAAATCAGCCCCAGCATTTT.

The DNA of the CDR3 is TGTGCCAGTAGTGGGAAGGGGGCCTATCAACTTAGGAATGAGCAGTTCTTC. It encodes CASSGKGAYQLRNEQFF. The chain employs TRBV19 and TRBJ2-1, with 7 bases aligning to TRBD1. This CDR3 has 17 amino acids. V lost 5 bases, J lost 7 bases, and 17 bases stayed unmatched. Looked up from germline, CDR1 is LNHDA and CDR2 is SQIVND (reference sequence).